What follows is one T cell receptor beta chain and its context. The data are from a study of blood T cell repertoires in COVID-19. Assay used: immunoSEQ multiplex PCR; TCRdb lists only in-frame clones, some missing. Counted here are under 550,000 clones, about 90% occurring once; the ten biggest clones make up roughly 0.76%. The material sequenced was peripheral blood. This TCR was sampled from a man aged 18-30 years with COVID-19, enrolled during active disease.

The CDR3 region is CASSLRDRVADTQYF. CDR3 bases: TGTGCCAGCAGCCTCCGGGACAGGGTAGCAGATACGCAGTATTTT. V usage is TRBV7-9 and J usage is TRBJ2-3; 9 bases are a match to TRBD1. Germline assignment: CDR1 SEHNR and CDR2 FQNEAQ (reference sequence). After removal of 5 bases from V and 4 bases from J, the junction contained 7 bases not matched to a gene. The CDR3 totals 15 residues.